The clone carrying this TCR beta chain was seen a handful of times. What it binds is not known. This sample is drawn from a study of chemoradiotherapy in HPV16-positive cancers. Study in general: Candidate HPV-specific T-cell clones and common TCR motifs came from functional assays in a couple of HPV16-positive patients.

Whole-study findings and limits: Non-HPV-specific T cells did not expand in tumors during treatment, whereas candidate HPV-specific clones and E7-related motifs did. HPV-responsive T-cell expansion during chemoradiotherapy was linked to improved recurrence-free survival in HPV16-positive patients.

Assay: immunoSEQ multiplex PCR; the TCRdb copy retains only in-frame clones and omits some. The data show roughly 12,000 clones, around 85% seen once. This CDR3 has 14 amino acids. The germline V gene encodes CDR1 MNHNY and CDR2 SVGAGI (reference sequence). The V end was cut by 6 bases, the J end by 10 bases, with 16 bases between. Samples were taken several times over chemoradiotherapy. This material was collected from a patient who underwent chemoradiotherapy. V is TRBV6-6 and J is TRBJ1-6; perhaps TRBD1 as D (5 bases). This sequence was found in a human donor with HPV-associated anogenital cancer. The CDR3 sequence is CASSSGRVESPLHF. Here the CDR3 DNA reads TGTGCCAGCAGCTCAGGGAGGGTGGAATCACCCCTCCACTTT.